The source of this T cell receptor beta chain is a study of CD8+ T cells in alopecia areata. Study as a whole: It was oral tofacitinib, at 5 to 10 mg twice daily, that treated patients received. Study observations and caveats: Scalp sequencing also captures normal skin's resident alphabeta T cells. Higher clonality was seen in lesional scalp than in normal scalp, especially in alopecia totalis/universalis.

Sampling of alopecia areata patients yielded lesional scalp punch biopsies as well as peripheral blood. Details on this clone: The antigen remains unidentified.

RNA, once extracted, was reverse transcribed into cDNA for use as the sequencing template. Generated by immunoSEQ multiplex PCR, the TCRdb table keeps only in-frame clones and is missing some. The repertoire has 75,000 to 100,000 clones, 35% to 45% of them found once; the top ten carry 1% to 1.5%. CDR3 length: 13 residues. Germline CDR1 and CDR2: GTSNPN and SVGIG (reference sequence). Trimming took 2 bases from V and 4 from J, leaving 12 bases between them. Sequencing was carried out using CD4+ T cells sorted from blood. The clonotype was recovered from a human donor with alopecia areata. V usage is TRBV30 and J usage is TRBJ2-7; possible D gene TRBD1, 5 bases. CDR3: CAWSFQTAYEQYF. For the CDR3, the DNA is TGTGCCTGGAGTTTCCAGACAGCATACGAGCAGTACTTC.